This is a list of T cell receptor beta chains from one sample in a study of T cells after yellow fever vaccination. TCRdb re-derived calls from the 5' RACE reads in MiXCR, one entry per CDR3 protein. Among some 23,000 distinct CDR3 sequences listed, 3.4% were seen once. The source material was PBMCs, either bulk or a sorted T-cell subset (CD4+, CD8+, memory, or dextramer-sorted; not recorded which), sampled roughly 45 days after the first yellow fever vaccination. The receptors stem from a man younger than 35 who received the YFV17D yellow fever vaccine. Both conserved end residues are part of each CDR3. A D gene is named only where the DNA matches it firmly. For some rows the clone size is stated as once, few or many, or as a class when expanded; others skip it.

d_call: NA; j_call: TRBJ1-2; cdr3_length: 12; clone_size: many; v_call: TRBV6-5; cdr3_aa: CASSGTTYGYTF; cdr3_nt: TGTGCCAGCAGTGGGACAACCTATGGCTACACCTTC
d_call: NA; j_call: TRBJ2-7; cdr3_length: 15; clone_size: many; v_call: TRBV6-5; cdr3_aa: CASSYGGTSAYEQYF; cdr3_nt: TGTGCCAGCAGTTACGGTGGGACATCAGCCTACGAGCAGTACTTC
d_call: NA; j_call: TRBJ1-4; cdr3_length: 13; clone_size: many; v_call: TRBV18; cdr3_aa: CASSPGEGEKLFF; cdr3_nt: TGTGCCAGCTCACCCGGAGAAGGCGAAAAACTGTTTTTT
d_call: NA; j_call: TRBJ2-1; cdr3_length: 13; clone_size: many; v_call: TRBV5-1; cdr3_aa: CASSLEPNNEQFF; cdr3_nt: TGCGCCAGCAGCTTGGAGCCAAACAATGAGCAGTTCTTC
d_call: NA; j_call: TRBJ1-5; cdr3_length: 16; clone_size: many; v_call: TRBV12-3/TRBV12-4; cdr3_aa: CASSLTLNGGNQPQHF; cdr3_nt: TGTGCCAGCAGTTTAACTCTAAACGGGGGGAATCAGCCCCAGCATTTT
d_call: NA; j_call: TRBJ2-5; cdr3_length: 15; clone_size: many; v_call: TRBV11-2; cdr3_aa: CASSLGRTHQETQYF; cdr3_nt: TGTGCCAGCAGCTTAGGCCGGACCCATCAAGAGACCCAGTACTTC
d_call: TRBD2; j_call: TRBJ2-7; cdr3_length: 17; clone_size: many; v_call: TRBV7-2; cdr3_aa: CASSLAPSAGGLYEQYF; cdr3_nt: TGTGCCAGCAGCTTAGCCCCTTCAGCGGGGGGGCTGTACGAGCAGTACTTC
d_call: TRBD1; j_call: TRBJ2-2; cdr3_length: 11; clone_size: many; v_call: TRBV19; cdr3_aa: CASQGAGELFF; cdr3_nt: TGTGCCAGCCAGGGGGCCGGGGAGCTGTTTTTT
d_call: NA; j_call: TRBJ2-2; cdr3_length: 14; clone_size: many; v_call: TRBV7-6; cdr3_aa: CASSLSGDGGELFF; cdr3_nt: TGTGCCAGCAGCTTATCAGGGGACGGCGGGGAGCTGTTTTTT
d_call: TRBD2; j_call: TRBJ2-1; cdr3_length: 16; clone_size: NA; v_call: TRBV4-2; cdr3_aa: CASSTGIGGGDNEQFF; cdr3_nt: TGTGCCAGCAGCACTGGTATCGGCGGGGGGGACAATGAGCAGTTCTTC
d_call: NA; j_call: TRBJ1-2; cdr3_length: 14; clone_size: many; v_call: TRBV19; cdr3_aa: CASSTLQGDYGYTF; cdr3_nt: TGTGCCAGTAGTACCCTACAGGGCGACTATGGCTACACCTTC
d_call: NA; j_call: TRBJ1-5; cdr3_length: 18; clone_size: NA; v_call: TRBV3-1; cdr3_aa: CASSQERFIGKFNQPQHF; cdr3_nt: TGTGCCAGCTCCCAAGAGCGTTTTATCGGAAAATTTAATCAGCCCCAGCATTTT
d_call: NA; j_call: TRBJ2-2; cdr3_length: 11; clone_size: many; v_call: TRBV11-2; cdr3_aa: CASDYLGELFF; cdr3_nt: TGTGCCAGTGATTACCTTGGGGAGCTGTTTTTT
d_call: NA; j_call: TRBJ2-3; cdr3_length: 16; clone_size: many; v_call: TRBV5-1; cdr3_aa: CASSWRPGEGADTQYF; cdr3_nt: TGCGCCAGCAGCTGGAGACCGGGGGAAGGGGCAGATACGCAGTATTTT
d_call: NA; j_call: TRBJ1-5; cdr3_length: 16; clone_size: many; v_call: TRBV6-5; cdr3_aa: CASSTVGGVHNQPQHF; cdr3_nt: TGTGCCAGCAGTACCGTGGGGGGGGTACACAATCAGCCCCAGCATTTT
d_call: NA; j_call: TRBJ1-5; cdr3_length: 12; clone_size: many; v_call: TRBV7-2; cdr3_aa: CASSPSGQPQHF; cdr3_nt: TGTGCCAGCAGCCCCTCGGGTCAGCCCCAGCATTTT
d_call: NA; j_call: TRBJ2-3; cdr3_length: 13; clone_size: many; v_call: TRBV5-4; cdr3_aa: CASSLLPGDTQYF; cdr3_nt: TGTGCCAGCAGCCTACTACCTGGAGATACGCAGTATTTT
d_call: TRBD2; j_call: TRBJ2-3; cdr3_length: 15; clone_size: many; v_call: TRBV5-6; cdr3_aa: CASSHGGGTSDTQYF; cdr3_nt: TGTGCCAGCAGCCACGGCGGGGGGACATCAGATACGCAGTATTTT
d_call: TRBD1; j_call: TRBJ1-2; cdr3_length: 14; clone_size: medium-sized; v_call: TRBV18; cdr3_aa: CASLGDSGPSGYTF; cdr3_nt: TGTGCCAGCCTTGGGGACAGCGGTCCCTCTGGCTACACCTTC
d_call: NA; j_call: TRBJ1-1; cdr3_length: 13; clone_size: few; v_call: TRBV20-1; cdr3_aa: CSAARPQGTEAFF; cdr3_nt: TGCAGTGCCGCCCGCCCCCAGGGAACTGAAGCTTTCTTT
d_call: NA; j_call: TRBJ1-1; cdr3_length: 12; clone_size: many; v_call: TRBV19; cdr3_aa: CASSNGYTEAFF; cdr3_nt: TGTGCCAGTAGTAACGGATACACTGAAGCTTTCTTT
d_call: NA; j_call: TRBJ2-1; cdr3_length: 12; clone_size: many; v_call: TRBV18; cdr3_aa: CASSPRIGGAFF; cdr3_nt: TGTGCCAGCTCACCTCGAATAGGGGGTGCGTTCTTC
d_call: NA; j_call: TRBJ2-3; cdr3_length: 16; clone_size: many; v_call: TRBV9; cdr3_aa: CASSENPGRGQDTQYF; cdr3_nt: TGTGCCAGCAGCGAAAACCCGGGGCGGGGGCAAGATACGCAGTATTTT
d_call: NA; j_call: TRBJ1-1; cdr3_length: 14; clone_size: many; v_call: TRBV7-2; cdr3_aa: CASSPHQMNTEAFF; cdr3_nt: TGTGCCAGCAGCCCACATCAGATGAACACTGAAGCTTTCTTT
d_call: NA; j_call: TRBJ2-7; cdr3_length: 17; clone_size: many; v_call: TRBV13; cdr3_aa: CASSPGAVGSTSDEQYF; cdr3_nt: TGTGCCAGCAGCCCCGGGGCCGTAGGGTCCACAAGCGACGAGCAGTACTTC
d_call: TRBD1; j_call: TRBJ2-1; cdr3_length: 13; clone_size: many; v_call: TRBV29-1; cdr3_aa: CSVQGQGGNEQFF; cdr3_nt: TGCAGCGTTCAGGGACAGGGGGGCAATGAGCAGTTCTTC
d_call: NA; j_call: TRBJ1-1; cdr3_length: 13; clone_size: many; v_call: TRBV29-1; cdr3_aa: CSVEEATNTEAFF; cdr3_nt: TGCAGCGTTGAAGAGGCAACCAACACTGAAGCTTTCTTT
d_call: NA; j_call: TRBJ1-2; cdr3_length: 13; clone_size: medium-sized; v_call: TRBV12-3/TRBV12-4; cdr3_aa: CASSLGQGYGYTF; cdr3_nt: TGTGCCAGCAGTTTAGGGCAGGGTTATGGCTACACCTTC
d_call: NA; j_call: TRBJ1-2; cdr3_length: 13; clone_size: many; v_call: TRBV7-2; cdr3_aa: CASSADGFYGYTF; cdr3_nt: TGTGCCAGCAGCGCGGACGGATTCTATGGCTACACCTTC